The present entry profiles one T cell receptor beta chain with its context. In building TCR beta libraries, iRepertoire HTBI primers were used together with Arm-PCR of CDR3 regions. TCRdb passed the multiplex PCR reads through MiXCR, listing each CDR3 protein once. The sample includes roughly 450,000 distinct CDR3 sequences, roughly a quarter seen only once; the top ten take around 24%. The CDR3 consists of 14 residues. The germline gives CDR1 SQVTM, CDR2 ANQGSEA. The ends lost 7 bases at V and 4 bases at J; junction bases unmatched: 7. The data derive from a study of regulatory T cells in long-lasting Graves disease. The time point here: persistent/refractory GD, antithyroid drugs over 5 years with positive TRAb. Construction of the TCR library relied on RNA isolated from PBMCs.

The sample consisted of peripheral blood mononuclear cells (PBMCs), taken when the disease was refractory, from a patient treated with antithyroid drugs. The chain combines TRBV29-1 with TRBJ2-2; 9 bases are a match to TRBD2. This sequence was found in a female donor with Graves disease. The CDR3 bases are TGCAGCGCGGTCGCGGGAGGGTTCACCGGGGAGCTGTTTTTT. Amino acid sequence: CSAVAGGFTGELFF.